This entry features one TCR beta chain sequence. These data originate in a study of blood T cell repertoires in COVID-19. Clones were read by immunoSEQ multiplex PCR, and TCRdb kept only the in-frame ones, dropping some. Found here are a few hundred thousand clones, approximately 86% of them singletons; the top ten hold more than 6.5%. The sequence came from a woman in her 70s with active or convalescent COVID-19. Sequencing was carried out using peripheral blood.

CDR3 DNA sequence: TGTGCCAGTAGTACCCCAGGGACACCGGACGCTGAAGCTTTCTTT. This translates into CASSTPGTPDAEAFF. The rearrangement links TRBV19 to TRBJ1-1, with D possibly matching TRBD1 (6 bases). CDR3 length: 15 residues. Looked up from germline, CDR1 is LNHDA and CDR2 is SQIVND (reference sequence). The V and J ends lost 4 bases and 6 bases respectively, with 18 bases between them.